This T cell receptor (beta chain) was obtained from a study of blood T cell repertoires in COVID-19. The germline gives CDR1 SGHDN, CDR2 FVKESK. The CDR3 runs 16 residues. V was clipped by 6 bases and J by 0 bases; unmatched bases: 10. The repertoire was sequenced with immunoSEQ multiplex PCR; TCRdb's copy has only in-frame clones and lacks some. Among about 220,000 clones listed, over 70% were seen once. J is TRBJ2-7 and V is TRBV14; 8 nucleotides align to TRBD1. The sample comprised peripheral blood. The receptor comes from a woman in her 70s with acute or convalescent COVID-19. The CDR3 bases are TGTGCCAGCAGTCTGACAGGGGACCCACTCTCCTACGAGCAGTACTTC. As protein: CASSLTGDPLSYEQYF.